This section outlines one TCR beta chain sequence together with its context. The target of this receptor is not known. Base qualities are not provided; no much larger clone lies one nucleotide away. Library construction relied on PCR. At the Johns Hopkins FTIC core, DNA from the cultured CD4+ T cells underwent TCR sequencing with the Oncomine TCR Beta short-read assay. The QIAamp micro DNA kit was used to extract genomic DNA from the cultured CD4+ T cells. Oncomine TCR Beta libraries from cultured CD4+ T cells were pooled using unique dual indexes and sequenced on an Illumina iSeq 100. The source study handled its data this way. Non-productive sequences were filtered out, and CDR3s that did not start with C, did not end with F or W, or were shorter than 7 amino acids were discarded. The MANAFEST web application was used to identify antigen-specific clonotypes by comparing peptide-stimulated wells against reference wells and other culture wells. For a clone to be called positive, the clone needed an FDR below 0.05, an odds ratio above 5, and a productive frequency above 0.1% in at least two of three replicate wells. A clonotype counted as cross-reactive if it showed significant expansion both in the SARS-CoV-2 spike wells and in at least one common cold coronavirus spike condition. Levenshtein distances (stringdist) and unrooted phylogenetic trees (ape) in R version 3.6.1 were used to assess CDR3 homology. The public reads were run again by TCRdb, first through fastp at Q25 and then through MiXCR, and only productive beta chains were kept. Rows merge per CDR3 protein into single entries with the most common DNA and genes. What appears here as the V and J calls and clone size reflects TCRdb's work, not the paper's. In this sample the table shows fewer than 30,000 distinct CDR3 sequences, about 60% of which occur a single time. About a sixth of the sample rests with the top ten.

Including the terminal cysteine and phenylalanine, the CDR3 comprises 17 residues. The retained sequence is limited to the CDR3, 51 bases, with the frame set at the first base. CDR1 and CDR2 (SGHRS, YFSETQ) derive from the germline V gene. The germline ends are 13 bases apart after V is trimmed by 3 bases and J by 0 bases. This sample was taken from a study of vaccination and CD4 T cells after COVID-19 (dated by TCRdb to the early 2020s). General notes on the study: The convalescent cohort comprised six males and four females, including two Hispanic individuals, seven Caucasians, two Asians and one multiracial person. Post-COVID blood samples from convalescent patients were collected a median of 101 days after diagnosis, with a range of 35 to 161 days. Post-vaccine blood samples were taken a median of 72 days after the second vaccine dose, with a range of roughly 14 to 250 days. In control cultures, a CEFX viral epitope pool was used as positive control, an HIV-1 Nef peptide pool was used as negative control, or no peptide was added. Culture stimuli were overlapping spike peptide pools from SARS-CoV-2 and from the common cold coronaviruses HCoV-NL63, HCoV-OC43 and HCoV-229E. The spike-specific CD4+ TCR repertoire was compared before and after mRNA vaccination in over nine COVID-19 convalescent patients and a few infection-naive healthy vaccine recipients. Two doses of either the Pfizer-BioNTech BNT162b2 vaccine (n=8) or the Moderna mRNA-1273 vaccine (n=2) were administered to participants. The paper's findings and limits, for the study overall: In convalescent patients, a median approximately 86% of post-vaccine SARS-CoV-2-reactive clones were detected only after vaccination, suggesting vaccine-specific priming. Although the median number of SARS-CoV-2-reactive clonotypes went up from fewer than 25 after infection to roughly 40 after vaccination, the increase was not significant. Only a relatively small number of convalescent patients were included in the study, and early timepoints following natural infection were not analyzed. Of the vaccine-specific clones in convalescent patients, 304 of 307, or nearly all, reacted only to SARS-CoV-2 spike and did not cross-react with common cold coronaviruses.

The meaning of the sample's treatment or condition label: roughly 10-day PBMC culture with coronavirus spike peptide pools or control peptides (ViraFEST assay). The study used the ViraFEST assay, which expanded antigen-specific T cells with peptide pools and then identified expanded clonotypes by TCR sequencing. Negative nucleocapsid antibody tests taken both before and after vaccination confirmed that the healthy vaccine recipients had no prior SARS-CoV-2 infection. Each well held some 2 million PBMCs cultured in IMDM containing roughly 5% human AB serum and approximately 9.8 IU/ml IL-2, with 8 to 10 ug/ml peptide pools added. Half of the culture medium was replaced with fresh IL-2-containing medium on days 3 and 7. After around 11 days of culture, CD4+ T cells were isolated by negative selection with the EasySep CD4+ T cell isolation kit. PBMCs were separated from whole blood using Ficoll-Paque Plus gradient centrifugation and then either used fresh or cryopreserved at -140C. Each culture condition was generally run in triplicate wells.

Here the sequenced sample was CD4+ T cells from blood, cultured in vitro, taken after SARS-CoV-2 vaccination. This TCR was sampled from a human donor who received a COVID-19 vaccine. Recombination linked TRBV5-1 to TRBJ1-6; a weak D assignment points to TRBD1 (5 bases agree). At the DNA level, the sequence is TGCGCCAGCAGCTCCGGGACCGCTAGCTCCTATAATTCACCCCTCCACTTT. The translation is CASSSGTASSYNSPLHF. Here the CDR3 is joined to the reference TRBV5-1 and TRBJ1-6 genes, and the full variable domain is: KAGVTQTPRYLIKTRGQQVTLSCSPISGHRSVSWYQQTPGQGLQFLFEYFSETQRNKGNFPGRFSGRQFSNSRSEMNVSTLELGDSALYLCASSSGTASSYNSPLHFGNGTRLTVT.